The 32 T cell receptor beta chains below all came from one sample that was sequenced in a study of sequential checkpoint blockade in melanoma. Clones were sequenced by immunoSEQ multiplex PCR, and TCRdb holds only the in-frame ones, with some missing. The data contain about 1,700 clones, roughly 80% of them singletons. The treatment was: randomized to nivolumab then ipilimumab (arm A) or the reverse (arm B). Source: CD8+ T cells sorted from blood (inferred from file names), taken from a patient given nivolumab and ipilimumab in sequence. These receptors all stem from a human donor with melanoma.

The chain employs TRBV5-1 and TRBJ2-7, with a possible D match to TRBD1 (6 bases). With 4 bases removed from V and 3 bases from J, the gap between germline ends came to 20 bases. CDR3 length equals 16 residues. Germline CDR1 and CDR2: SGHRS and YFSETQ. CDR3 sequence: CASSENGQTSLYEQYF. CDR3 bases: TGCGCCAGCAGCGAAAACGGACAGACTTCCCTCTACGAGCAGTACTTC.

The chain has TRBV13 and TRBJ1-2, with TRBD1 identical over 9 bases. Germline CDR1 is PRHDT and CDR2 is FYEKMQ (reference sequence). Unmatched junction bases numbered 14, after V lost 4 bases and J lost 5 bases. There are 17 residues in the CDR3. The DNA of the CDR3 is TGTGCCAGCAGCTCCACCGACCTGGGACAGGGAGGATATGGCTACACCTTC. Translation: CASSSTDLGQGGYGYTF.

Relative to its sample, this clone is large (0.1 to 1%). V gene TRBV7-6 combines with J gene TRBJ2-7; D possibly corresponds to TRBD2 (5 bases). Per the germline V gene, CDR1 is SGHVS and CDR2 is FNYEAQ. Trimming took off 8 bases at V and 4 bases at J, with 15 bases between the two ends. The CDR3 consists of 13 residues. CDR3 coding DNA: TGTGCCAGCGCCCCCGGGGAAAGGTACGAGCAGTACTTC. Residues: CASAPGERYEQYF.

The rearrangement joins TRBV6-6 to TRBJ2-7, with D uncertain. With 0 bases removed from V and 6 bases from J, the gap between germline ends came to 15 bases. CDR1 and CDR2 from the germline V gene are MNHNY and SVGAGI (reference sequence). This CDR3 has 15 amino acids. The CDR3 DNA follows: TGTGCCAGCAGTTACTCGACGTACAACTCGGGCGAGCAGTACTTC. Encoded protein: CASSYSTYNSGEQYF.

J is TRBJ2-7 and V is TRBV14; 9 bases agree with TRBD2. The CDR3 loop spans 16 amino acids. Trimming cost V 3 bases and J 5 bases; bases outside gene matches: 11. Per germline, CDR1 SGHDN and CDR2 FVKESK. CDR3 bases: TGTGCCAGCAGCCAGGAGACCCTAGCGGGGCGGCACGAGCAGTACTTC. Residues: CASSQETLAGRHEQYF.

The V gene is TRBV5-4, the J gene TRBJ1-6; D unclear. This CDR3 has 14 residues. Germline lookup yields CDR1 SGHNT and CDR2 YYREEE (reference sequence). Trimming removed 10 bases at V and 4 bases at J, with 15 bases between. CDR3 residues: CAARAPDYNSPLHF. CDR3 in DNA: TGTGCCGCGAGGGCCCCCGATTATAATTCACCCCTCCACTTT.

This chain connects TRBV7-9 to TRBJ1-2; a possible D gene is TRBD1 (5 bases). The CDR3 covers 14 residues. V lost 4 bases and J lost 6, with 15 bases in between. CDR1 and CDR2 (germline): SEHNR, FQNEAQ (reference sequence). The CDR3 DNA is TGTGCCAGCAGCTCCCCGTGGGGGACTGATGGCTACACCTTC. Its protein product is CASSSPWGTDGYTF.

The chain uses TRBV5-6 and TRBJ1-4, with D uncertain. V lost 4 bases and J 6 bases, leaving 22 bases between the germline ends. CDR3 size: 17 residues. From germline, CDR1 is SGHDT and CDR2 YYEEEE. CDR3 protein: CASSPWADHLPDEKLFF. CDR3 nucleotides: TGTGCCAGCAGCCCTTGGGCTGACCATCTGCCGGATGAAAAACTGTTTTTT.

The gene calls are TRBV6-1 and TRBJ2-7, with 7 bases fitting TRBD1. The germline V gene encodes CDR1 MNHNS and CDR2 SASEGT. Trimming took 6 bases from V and 4 from J; bases not matched to a gene: 6. This CDR3 has 13 amino acids. The chain's CDR3 is CASSYYRGYEQYF. CDR3 DNA: TGTGCCAGCAGCTACTACAGGGGTTACGAGCAGTACTTC.

The J gene is TRBJ1-5, the V gene TRBV19, with TRBD1 identical over 9 bases. V lost 5 bases and J lost 5; bases outside the gene matches: 7. CDR1 LNHDA and CDR2 SQIVND come from the germline V gene (reference sequence). The CDR3 runs 15 residues. CDR3 in amino acids: CASSVGQGKHQPQHF. CDR3 in DNA: TGTGCCAGTAGTGTTGGACAGGGGAAGCATCAGCCCCAGCATTTT.

The J gene is TRBJ2-7, the V gene TRBV6-5; tentative D call: TRBD2 (7 bases). Trimming stripped 6 bases from V and 6 bases from J, with 18 bases between. CDR1 is MNHEY, CDR2 SVGAGI, per germline. This CDR3 is built from 14 residues. The CDR3 spells CASSPLNREGEQYF. In DNA, the CDR3 is TGTGCCAGCAGCCCCCTCAACAGGGAGGGCGAGCAGTACTTC.

This chain links TRBV7-9 with TRBJ2-5; no clear D gene. The J call is doubtful: the DNA matches TRBJ2-7 better. The CDR3 consists of 12 residues. Germline V lookup: CDR1 SEHNR, CDR2 FQNEAQ (reference sequence). CDR3 DNA sequence: TGTGCCAGCAGCTCCCAGAGGTACGAGCAGTACTTC. As protein: CASSSQRYEQYF.

This rearrangement joins TRBV6-6 to TRBJ1-2; unclear D gene. V gave up 2 bases and J gave up 6 bases, with 10 bases separating them. The CDR3 is 13 residues long. Germline values: CDR1 MNHNY, CDR2 SVGAGI (reference sequence). The CDR3 region is CASSYRELDGYTF. The DNA for the CDR3 is TGTGCCAGCAGTTACAGGGAGTTGGATGGCTACACCTTC.

CDR3 residues: CASSQDPLSGNTIYF. The CDR3 DNA is TGCGCCAGCAGCCAAGATCCCCTCTCTGGAAACACCATATATTTT. The J gene is TRBJ1-3, the V gene TRBV4-1, with D unresolved. The CDR3 consists of 15 residues. Per the germline V gene, CDR1 is MGHRA and CDR2 is YSYEKL. V lost 0 bases, J lost 0 bases, and 6 bases lay in between.

This chain joins TRBV15 and TRBJ1-1; TRBD1 agrees at 11 bases. J lost 8 bases, V lost 0 bases, and 5 bases had no gene match. Germline values: CDR1 LNHNV, CDR2 YYDKDF (reference sequence). The CDR3 is 15 amino acids. For the CDR3, the DNA is TGTGCCACCAGCAGAGATGGACAGGGGGCAGACGAAGCTTTCTTT. Translating it yields CATSRDGQGADEAFF. Variable domain in full (rest from reference TRBV15 and TRBJ1-1): DAMVIQNPRYQVTQFGKPVTLSCSQTLNHNVMYWYQQKSSQAPKLLFHYYDKDFNNEADTPDNFQSRRPNTSFCFLDIRSPGLGDTAMYLCATSRDGQGADEAFFGQGTRLTVV.

This chain uses TRBV7-9 with TRBJ2-1; a possible D gene is TRBD2 (7 bases). Germline CDR1 and CDR2: SEHNR and FQNEAQ (reference sequence). This CDR3 is 15 amino acids long. Trimming took 6 bases from V and 6 from J, leaving 18 bases between them. Here the CDR3 reads CASSRRGGVSNEQFF. The CDR3 region has the DNA TGTGCCAGCAGTCGAAGGGGGGGCGTTTCCAATGAGCAGTTCTTC.

The V gene is TRBV7-2, the J gene TRBJ2-7; D unclear. The germline gives CDR1 SGHTA, CDR2 FQGNSA. This CDR3 region has 13 residues. Trimming removed 2 bases from V and 0 bases from J, with 5 bases in between. CDR3 in DNA: TGTGCCAGCAGCTTAACAGACTCCTACGAGCAGTACTTC. This encodes CASSLTDSYEQYF.

This chain joins TRBV27 and TRBJ1-2; perhaps TRBD1 as D (5 bases). CDR3 length: 13 residues. Trimming removed 2 bases from V and 8 bases from J, with 12 bases in between. Germline CDR1 and CDR2: MNHEY and SMNVEV (reference sequence). The CDR3 DNA is TGTGCCAGCAGTTTAGGGCAGGGTGGAGGCTACACCTTC. Translation gives CASSLGQGGGYTF.

V and J are TRBV6-4 and TRBJ1-1, with D hard to call. Germline CDR1 and CDR2: MRHNA and SNTAGT. The CDR3 totals 12 residues. Trimming pared 8 bases from V and 4 bases from J, leaving 11 bases between. CDR3 residues: CASRGFGTEAFF. DNA for the CDR3: TGTGCCAGCCGAGGGTTCGGCACTGAAGCTTTCTTT.

This chain uses TRBV6-6 with TRBJ1-3; no firm D call. V lost 5 bases and J 7 bases, leaving 9 bases between the germline ends. Germline V gene sequence: CDR1 MNHNY, CDR2 SVGAGI (reference sequence). This CDR3 region has 12 residues. The CDR3 DNA reads TGTGCCAGCAGTCGTCCCCGGAACACCATATATTTT. Translating it yields CASSRPRNTIYF.

This clone was seen a handful of times. V usage is TRBV5-1 and J usage is TRBJ2-7; 7 nucleotides line up with TRBD1. The CDR3 extends over 15 amino acids. V lost 0 bases, J lost 1 base, and 4 bases stayed unmatched. The germline V gene encodes CDR1 SGHRS and CDR2 YFSETQ. The CDR3 protein is CASSLATGASYEQYF. The DNA of the CDR3 is TGCGCCAGCAGCTTGGCAACAGGGGCTTCCTACGAGCAGTACTTC.

J is TRBJ1-1 and V is TRBV27, with 7 nucleotides matching TRBD1. CDR3 length: 13 amino acids. J lost 1 base, V lost 4 bases, and 0 bases had no gene match. The V gene's germline CDR1 is MNHEY and CDR2 SMNVEV (reference sequence). DNA of the CDR3: TGTGCCAGCAGTTGGACAGGGAACACTGAAGCTTTCTTT. Protein product: CASSWTGNTEAFF.

This chain joins TRBV11-3 and TRBJ1-3, with unresolved D. CDR1 is SGHNT, CDR2 YENEEA, per germline. V was cut by 5 bases and J by 4 bases, with 18 bases left in between. This CDR3 comprises 16 residues. The CDR3 bases are TGTGCCAGCAGCCCCGGTTGGGAGGCGCGGGGAAACACCATATATTTT. Translated, it gives CASSPGWEARGNTIYF.

The chain recombines TRBV4-3 with TRBJ1-2; 11 nucleotides agree with TRBD1. The CDR3 spans 16 residues. Germline V lookup: CDR1 LGHNA, CDR2 YSLEER. V trimming: 1 base; J trimming: 7 bases; junction bases outside the gene matches: 8. The DNA of the CDR3 is TGCGCCAGCAGCCAAGGGACAGGGGGCGATTTGCTTGGCTACACCTTC. Amino acids: CASSQGTGGDLLGYTF.

This clone was seen only a few times. This chain joins TRBV11-3 and TRBJ2-7, with D possibly TRBD1 on 6 matching bases. V lost 5 bases and J 0 bases, leaving 14 bases between the germline ends. This CDR3 has 15 residues. Germline values: CDR1 SGHNT, CDR2 YENEEA. Here the CDR3 reads CASSRGWDNSYEQYF. CDR3 DNA sequence: TGTGCCAGCAGCCGTGGCTGGGACAACTCCTACGAGCAGTACTTC.

In DNA form, the CDR3 reads TGTGCCAGCAGCCCACAGGGACACTACGAGCAGTACTTC. This sequence encodes CASSPQGHYEQYF. This rearrangement joins TRBV9 to TRBJ2-7; weak D call: TRBD1 (6 bases). The CDR3 is 13 residues long. Germline assignment: CDR1 SGDLS and CDR2 YYNGEE. Trimming stripped 4 bases from V and 3 bases from J, with 11 bases between.

The chain carries TRBV28 and TRBJ1-2, with unresolved D. Germline V gene data show CDR1 as MDHEN and CDR2 as SYDVKM. V dropped 1 base and J dropped 6 bases, with 12 bases sitting between them. The CDR3 sequence is 14 residues long. The CDR3 here is CASSLFGPRDGYTF. The DNA for the CDR3 is TGTGCCAGCAGTTTATTCGGCCCACGGGATGGCTACACCTTC.

This clone turned up a few times. The chain uses TRBV9 and TRBJ1-3; possibly TRBD1 for D (6 bases). With 4 bases removed from V and 0 bases from J, the gap between germline ends came to 11 bases. CDR3 length: 15 amino acids. From germline, CDR1 is SGDLS and CDR2 YYNGEE. The CDR3 spells CASSSRDISGNTIYF. CDR3 nucleotides: TGTGCCAGCAGCTCCCGGGACATCTCTGGAAACACCATATATTTT.

The genes are TRBV4-2 and TRBJ1-2, with 7 bases that match TRBD1. This CDR3 has 13 residues. Unmatched junction bases numbered 5, after V lost 4 bases and J lost 6 bases. From germline, CDR1 is LGHNA and CDR2 YNFKEQ. CDR3 amino acids: CASSPNRGHGYTF. CDR3 nucleotide sequence: TGTGCCAGCAGCCCGAACAGGGGTCATGGCTACACCTTC.

The chain carries TRBV6-5 and TRBJ1-4; D remains ambiguous. Trimming stripped 5 bases from V and 0 bases from J, with 10 bases between. The germline V gene encodes CDR1 MNHEY and CDR2 SVGAGI. This CDR3 is built from 15 residues. This CDR3 reads CASSPSPATNEKLFF. The CDR3 nucleotides are TGTGCCAGCAGTCCTAGCCCTGCAACTAATGAAAAACTGTTTTTT.

This rearrangement joins TRBV29-1 to TRBJ1-3; TRBD1 is a possible D gene (5 bases). CDR1 and CDR2 from the germline V gene are SQVTM and ANQGSEA. The CDR3 is made up of 13 amino acids. Trimming shortened V by 4 bases and J by 1 base, and 8 bases separated the two germline ends. CDR3 in amino acids: CSVVGGSGNTIYF. DNA for the CDR3: TGCAGCGTTGTCGGGGGGTCTGGAAACACCATATATTTT.

The chain uses TRBV9 and TRBJ2-7; 7 bases are a match to TRBD2. Trimming cost V 0 bases and J 5 bases; bases outside gene matches: 5. This CDR3 has 14 amino acids. CDR1 and CDR2 from the germline V gene are SGDLS and YYNGEE. CDR3 bases: TGTGCCAGCAGCGTAGGGACTAGTTTCCACGAGCAGTACTTC. This encodes CASSVGTSFHEQYF.